This T cell receptor beta chain originates from a study of response to subunit inactivated influenza vaccine. Regarding the study as a whole: With each seasonal influenza vaccination, the authors suggested, few new T cells are recruited.

TCRdb reanalysed the RT-PCR reads using MiXCR and keeps one entry per CDR3 protein. This repertoire shows fewer than 550,000 distinct CDR3 sequences, about 25% found once; its top ten account for under 2.5%. This clonotype was observed a few times. The antigen is unknown. The V gene lost 4 bases and the J gene lost 6 bases, with 20 bases spanning the gap. This CDR3 contains 16 residues. CDR1 and CDR2 (germline): LGHDT, YNNKEL (reference sequence). The genes are TRBV3-1 and TRBJ2-3; D may be TRBD2 (7 bases). The sequence came from a man aged 45-60 years who received an inactivated influenza vaccine. The source was CD4+ T cells sorted from PBMCs, collected 5 days after vaccination. The CDR3 spells CASSPRGGLSGDTQYF. The CDR3 DNA reads as TGTGCCAGCAGCCCCAGAGGGGGACTAAGTGGTGATACGCAGTATTTT.